The 11 T cell receptor beta chains listed next were all sequenced from one sample in a study of blood T cell repertoires in COVID-19. The data were produced by immunoSEQ multiplex PCR, yet TCRdb's version contains in-frame clones alone and is incomplete. The data show 250,000 to 300,000 clones, 81% seen once. The sequenced sample was peripheral blood. All receptors come from a woman aged 55 to 70 with active or convalescent COVID-19.

The rearrangement joins TRBV6-1 to TRBJ2-2; D is uncertain. Trimming removed 1 base from V and 6 bases from J, with 9 bases in between. This CDR3 comprises 14 residues. The germline V gene encodes CDR1 MNHNS and CDR2 SASEGT. CDR3 residues: CASSEGWQAGELFF. CDR3 nucleotides: TGTGCCAGCAGTGAAGGTTGGCAGGCCGGGGAGCTGTTTTTT.

The genes are TRBV6-5 and TRBJ1-2; 9 nucleotides line up with TRBD1. Germline V CDR1 and CDR2: MNHEY, SVGAGI. Trimming at V came to 2 bases and at J to 4 bases, leaving 5 bases not matched to a gene. The CDR3 consists of 15 residues. CDR3 DNA: TGTGCCAGCAGTTACCTTGGACAGGGGAGCTATGGCTACACCTTC. Protein: CASSYLGQGSYGYTF.

The CDR3 DNA reads TGTGCCAGCAGTTGGGCCGGATCCTACGAGCAGTACTTC. Protein: CASSWAGSYEQYF. V is TRBV27 and J is TRBJ2-7, with D unclear. The CDR3 loop spans 13 amino acids. The V gene lost 4 bases and the J gene lost 1 base, with 8 bases spanning the gap. Germline V gene lookup returns CDR1 MNHEY and CDR2 SMNVEV (reference sequence).

The chain links TRBV12-2 to TRBJ1-1. TRBV12-2 is classified as a pseudogene. The CDR3 is made up of 16 amino acids. CDR3 sequence: CASRLGGAYMNTEAFF. The CDR3, as DNA: TGTGCAAGTCGCTTAGGAGGTGCCTACATGAACACTGAAGCTTTCTTT.

This clone was detected only once. The V gene is TRBV6-1, the J gene TRBJ2-5; perhaps TRBD2 as D (6 bases). The CDR3 sequence is 12 residues long. Looked up from germline, CDR1 is MNHNS and CDR2 is SASEGT. Between the trimmed V and J ends, which lost 3 bases and 10 bases, there was a span of 12 bases. CDR3 sequence: CASSERWEDQYF. The CDR3 nucleotides are TGTGCCAGCAGTGAGAGATGGGAGGACCAGTACTTC.

The chain couples TRBV2 to TRBJ2-7, with 9 positions matching TRBD2. This CDR3 comprises 15 residues. Unmatched junction bases numbered 6, after V lost 4 bases and J lost 2 bases. Germline loops: CDR1 SNHLY, CDR2 FYNNEI. In DNA, the CDR3 is TGTGCCAGCAGTGGGCTAGCGGGGACCACCTACGAGCAGTACTTC. It yields the protein CASSGLAGTTYEQYF. Complete variable domain (other parts from reference TRBV2 and TRBJ2-7): EPEVTQTPSHQVTQMGQEVILRCVPISNHLYFYWYRQILGQKVEFLVSFYNNEISEKSEIFDDQFSVERPDGSNFTLKIRSTKLEDSAMYFCASSGLAGTTYEQYFGPGTRLTVT.

V usage is TRBV5-1 and J usage is TRBJ2-6, with D possibly being TRBD1 (6 bases). This CDR3 spans 17 amino acids. Germline V CDR1 and CDR2: SGHRS, YFSETQ. Trimming stripped 8 bases from V and 0 bases from J, with 18 bases between. CDR3 loop: CASIMTGSTSGANVLTF. The DNA of the CDR3 is TGCGCCAGTATAATGACAGGCTCAACCTCTGGGGCCAACGTCCTGACTTTC.

This chain links TRBV7-3 with TRBJ2-1; 7 bases map to TRBD2. The length of the CDR3 is 15 residues. Germline V gene data show CDR1 as SGHTA and CDR2 as FQGTGA. Losses at the gene ends were 5 bases for V and 4 bases for J; bases not matched to a gene: 8. The CDR3 DNA reads as TGTGCCAGCAGCCATACTAGCGAGAAGTACAATGAGCAGTTCTTC. Its protein product is CASSHTSEKYNEQFF.

This clone showed up just once. J is TRBJ2-1 and V is TRBV5-6; 9 nucleotides match TRBD1. Germline V lookup: CDR1 SGHDT, CDR2 YYEEEE. This CDR3 spans 16 amino acids. V trimming: 3 bases; J trimming: 6 bases; junction bases outside the gene matches: 10. CDR3 in DNA: TGTGCCAGCAGCTCTCTTGACAGGGGGACCGCCAATGAGCAGTTCTTC. Encoded protein: CASSSLDRGTANEQFF.

The chain recombines TRBV6-5 with TRBJ1-1; D may be TRBD1 (5 bases). Looked up from germline, CDR1 is MNHEY and CDR2 is SVGAGI. There are 14 residues in the CDR3. Trimming shortened V by 0 bases and J by 1 base, and 6 bases separated the two germline ends. Here the CDR3 reads CASSYSGGNTEAFF. The CDR3 bases are TGTGCCAGCAGTTACTCCGGGGGGAACACTGAAGCTTTCTTT.

In DNA form, the CDR3 reads TGCGCCAGCAGGCCCCGGGACAATGAGCAGTTCTTC. Amino acids: CASRPRDNEQFF. The genes are TRBV5-1 and TRBJ2-1; no clear D gene. The CDR3 runs 12 residues. CDR1 and CDR2 from the germline V gene are SGHRS and YFSETQ. The ends were cut back, 5 bases at V and 5 bases at J, with 8 bases in the middle.